Here is one T cell receptor (beta chain) with its context. Its antigen is undetermined. This sample stems from a study of a mutant IDH1 vaccine in newly diagnosed glioma. Whole-study context: Vaccines were first given 4-6 weeks after radiotherapy alone, or with temozolomide cycles. Broader study findings: Across multiple MHC alleles, roughly 93% of patients had vaccine-induced responses.

Documented time point: week 35, safety follow-up. A single vaccine dose contained 300 ug of mutant IDH1 20-mer peptide, and topical imiquimod was used with it. Patients received eight vaccinations in weeks 1, 3, 5, 7, 11, 15, 19, 23. Germline CDR1 SGHTA, CDR2 FQGNSA. V was clipped by 7 bases and J by 4 bases, with 13 bases between them. The CDR3 runs 13 residues. Only in-frame clones appear in the TCRdb table, and some are missing; sequencing was by immunoSEQ multiplex PCR. The sample consists of tens of thousands of clones, 80% to 90% of them appearing once. This receptor was taken from a man between 35 and 55 years old with glioma. The genes are TRBV7-2 and TRBJ1-2; no reliable D call. Here the sequenced sample was PBMCs, taken from a glioma patient whose treatment included an IDH1 peptide vaccine. The CDR3 spells CASTPSPGYGYTF. The DNA for the CDR3 is TGTGCCAGCACTCCATCGCCAGGCTATGGCTACACCTTC.